A single sample is the source of the 7 T cell receptor beta chains below, sequenced in a study of long-term antiretroviral therapy in people with HIV. At the survey level, the v3.0 immunoSEQ assay was run. The protocol was immunoSEQ multiplex PCR, while the TCRdb copy is restricted to in-frame clones and leaves out a portion. The table has around 15,000 clones, around nine tenths seen once. Specimen: unsorted PBMCs, collected 0.7 years before starting antiretroviral therapy. The receptors stem from a man aged 45-60 years with HIV.

The V gene is TRBV7-3, the J gene TRBJ1-1; 10 bases map to TRBD1. V lost 6 bases to trimming and J lost 3 bases; unmatched junction nucleotides: 4. The germline gives CDR1 SGHTA, CDR2 FQGTGA. The CDR3 totals 14 residues. This chain's CDR3 is CASSRQGADTEAFF. As DNA, the CDR3 is TGTGCCAGCAGTCGACAGGGGGCAGACACTGAAGCTTTCTTT.

The J gene is TRBJ2-7, the V gene TRBV13; either TRBD1 or TRBD2 may fit D (5 bases each). The CDR3 contains 17 residues. V was cut by 0 bases and J by 3 bases, with 18 bases left in between. The germline gives CDR1 PRHDT, CDR2 FYEKMQ (reference sequence). DNA of the CDR3: TGTGCCAGCAGCTTAGGCCCCGCCGGGACCAACCACTACGAGCAGTACTTC. The encoded protein is CASSLGPAGTNHYEQYF.

The chain carries TRBV5-1 and TRBJ1-1; 8 positions match TRBD1. Trimming took 7 bases from V and 0 from J; bases not matched to a gene: 5. Germline CDR1 is SGHRS and CDR2 is YFSETQ. The CDR3 consists of 14 residues. CDR3 loop: CASGRGLMNTEAFF. The CDR3 region has the DNA TGCGCCAGCGGCAGGGGGCTGATGAACACTGAAGCTTTCTTT.

This clone was observed a few times. The V call is TRBV10-3, the J call TRBJ2-7; D possibly corresponds to TRBD1 (6 bases). The V end lost 0 bases, the J end lost 1 base, and 13 bases lay between the germline ends. Germline CDR1 and CDR2: ENHRY and SYGVKD. This CDR3 is 16 amino acids long. CDR3 in amino acids: CAISESGGTFSYEQYF. CDR3 DNA: TGTGCCATCAGTGAGTCAGGGGGTACATTTTCCTACGAGCAGTACTTC.

The V gene is TRBV28, the J gene TRBJ1-5; 8 bases map to TRBD1. The CDR3 extends over 17 amino acids. Losses at the gene ends were 2 bases for V and 1 base for J; bases not matched to a gene: 7. The germline V gene encodes CDR1 MDHEN and CDR2 SYDVKM. CDR3 in amino acids: CASSLPGQGTSNQPQHF. The CDR3 region has the DNA TGTGCCAGCAGTTTACCCGGACAGGGTACGAGCAATCAGCCCCAGCATTTT.

The chain has TRBV27 and TRBJ2-7, with D tentatively TRBD2 (6 bases). The CDR3 contains 14 residues. Germline CDR1 and CDR2: MNHEY and SMNVEV (reference sequence). The V and J ends lost 7 bases and 6 bases respectively, with 19 bases between them. CDR3 DNA: TGTGCCAGCAAGATGGAGAGAAGCGGGTTCGAGCAGTACTTC. Residues: CASKMERSGFEQYF.

The V call is TRBV6-6, the J call TRBJ2-3; D remains ambiguous. This CDR3 comprises 12 residues. Germline CDR1 is MNHNY and CDR2 is SVGAGI (reference sequence). V gave up 0 bases and J gave up 6 bases, with 4 bases separating them. For the CDR3, the DNA is TGTGCCAGCAGTTACTCGCAGGATACGCAGTATTTT. Residues: CASSYSQDTQYF.